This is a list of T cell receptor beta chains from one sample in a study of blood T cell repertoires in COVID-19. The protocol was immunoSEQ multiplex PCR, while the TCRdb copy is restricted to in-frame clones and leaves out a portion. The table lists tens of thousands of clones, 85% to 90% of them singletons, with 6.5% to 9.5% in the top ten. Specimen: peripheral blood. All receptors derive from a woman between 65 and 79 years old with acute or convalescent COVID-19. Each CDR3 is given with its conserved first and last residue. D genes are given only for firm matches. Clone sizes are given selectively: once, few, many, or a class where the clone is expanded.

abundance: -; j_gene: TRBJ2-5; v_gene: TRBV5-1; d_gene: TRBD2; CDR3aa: CASSVTSGVETQYF; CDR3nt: TGCGCCAGCAGCGTGACTAGCGGGGTAGAGACCCAGTACTTC
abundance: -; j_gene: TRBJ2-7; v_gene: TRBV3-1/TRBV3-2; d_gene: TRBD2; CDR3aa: CASSSTSGGSYEQYF; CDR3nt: TGTGCCAGCAGCTCGACTAGCGGGGGCTCCTACGAGCAGTACTTC
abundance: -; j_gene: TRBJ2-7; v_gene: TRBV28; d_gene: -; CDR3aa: CASSPRQWVSSEQYF; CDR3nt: TGTGCCAGCAGTCCACGACAGTGGGTCTCGTCGGAGCAGTACTTC
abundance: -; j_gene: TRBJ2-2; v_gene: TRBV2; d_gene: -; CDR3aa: CASSARTRAGTGELFF; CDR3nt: TGTGCCAGCAGTGCCCGGACCAGGGCAGGAACCGGGGAGCTGTTTTTT
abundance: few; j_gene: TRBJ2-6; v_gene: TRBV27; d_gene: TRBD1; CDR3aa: CASTPRDRGSGANVLTF; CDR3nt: TGTGCCAGCACCCCACGGGACAGGGGCTCTGGGGCCAACGTCCTGACTTTC
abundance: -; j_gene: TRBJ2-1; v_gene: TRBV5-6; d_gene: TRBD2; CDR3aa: CASSTRGTSGYNEQFF; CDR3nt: TGTGCCAGCAGCACCCGGGGGACTAGCGGGTACAATGAGCAGTTCTTC
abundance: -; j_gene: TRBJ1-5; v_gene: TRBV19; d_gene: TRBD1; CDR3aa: CASSNTGVGNQPQHF; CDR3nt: TGTGCCAGTAGTAACACAGGGGTTGGCAATCAGCCCCAGCATTTT
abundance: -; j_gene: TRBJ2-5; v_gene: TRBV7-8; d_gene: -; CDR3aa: CASSLVPGAVETQYF; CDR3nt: TGTGCCAGCAGCTTAGTTCCGGGAGCGGTTGAGACCCAGTACTTC
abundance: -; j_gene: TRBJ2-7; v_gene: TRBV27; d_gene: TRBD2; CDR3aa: CASSLSPMVSGRRYEQYF; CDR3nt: TGTGCCAGCAGTTTAAGCCCGATGGTTAGCGGGAGAAGGTACGAGCAGTACTTC
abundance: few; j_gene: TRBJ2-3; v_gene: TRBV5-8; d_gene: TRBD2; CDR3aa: CASSQTSGNIYTQYF; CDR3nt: TGTGCCAGCAGCCAGACTAGCGGGAATATTTATACGCAGTATTTT
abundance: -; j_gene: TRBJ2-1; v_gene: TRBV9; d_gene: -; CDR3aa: CASSVVEAAYNEQFF; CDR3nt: TGTGCCAGCAGCGTAGTGGAGGCCGCGTACAATGAGCAGTTCTTC
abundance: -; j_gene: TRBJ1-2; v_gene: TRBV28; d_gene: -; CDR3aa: CASSLQGLSYLLF; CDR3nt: TGTGCCAGCAGTTTACAGGGTTTGTCCTATCTCCTCTTC
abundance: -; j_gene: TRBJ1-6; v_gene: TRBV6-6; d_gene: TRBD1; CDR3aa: CASSLRDSGSPLHF; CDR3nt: TGTGCCAGCAGCCTCCGGGACAGTGGCTCACCCCTCCACTTT
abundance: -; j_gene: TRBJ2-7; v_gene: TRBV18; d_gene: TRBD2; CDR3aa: CASSPFGNSGGPYEQYF; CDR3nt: TGTGCCAGCTCACCATTTGGTAATAGCGGGGGTCCCTACGAGCAGTACTTC
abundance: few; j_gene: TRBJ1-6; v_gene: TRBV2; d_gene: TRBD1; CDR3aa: CARGQDNSPLHF; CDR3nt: TGTGCCAGAGGACAGGATAATTCACCCCTCCACTTT
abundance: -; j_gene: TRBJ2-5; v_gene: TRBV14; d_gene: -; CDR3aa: CASSQKGLGQETQYF; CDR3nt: TGTGCCAGCAGCCAAAAGGGGCTGGGGCAAGAGACCCAGTACTTC
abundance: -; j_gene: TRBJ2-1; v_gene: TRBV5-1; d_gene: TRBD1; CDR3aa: CASSPLGQGGNEQFF; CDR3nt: TGCGCCAGCAGCCCATTGGGACAGGGGGGCAATGAGCAGTTCTTC
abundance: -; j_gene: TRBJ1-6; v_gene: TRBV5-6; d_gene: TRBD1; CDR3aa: CASSPPGGPFGSPLHF; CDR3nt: TGTGCCAGCAGCCCGCCAGGGGGACCGTTTGGTTCACCCCTCCACTTT
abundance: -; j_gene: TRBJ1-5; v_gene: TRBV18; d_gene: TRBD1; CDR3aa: CASSPQTGTGSPQHF; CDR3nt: TGTGCCAGCTCACCACAAACCGGGACAGGGAGTCCGCAACATTTT
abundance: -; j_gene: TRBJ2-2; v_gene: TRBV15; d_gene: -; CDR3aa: CATSRGGGGNTGELFF; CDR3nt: TGTGCCACCAGCAGAGGTGGGGGAGGGAACACCGGGGAGCTGTTTTTT
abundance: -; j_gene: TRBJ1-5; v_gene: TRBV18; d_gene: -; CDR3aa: CASSDNSNQPQHF; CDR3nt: TGTGCCAGCTCAGACAATAGCAATCAGCCCCAGCATTTT
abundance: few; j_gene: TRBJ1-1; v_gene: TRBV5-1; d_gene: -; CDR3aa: CASSPLGPGVTEAFF; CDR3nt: TGCGCCAGCAGCCCCCTTGGGCCAGGGGTAACTGAAGCTTTCTTT
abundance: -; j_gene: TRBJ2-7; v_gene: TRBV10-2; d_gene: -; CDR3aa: CASSLGTSYYEQYF; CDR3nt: TGCGCCAGCAGTTTGGGCACGTCCTACTACGAGCAGTACTTC
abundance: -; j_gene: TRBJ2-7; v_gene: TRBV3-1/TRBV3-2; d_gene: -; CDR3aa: CASSLRSSYEQYF; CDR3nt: TGTGCCAGCAGCCTTCGTTCCTCCTACGAGCAGTACTTC
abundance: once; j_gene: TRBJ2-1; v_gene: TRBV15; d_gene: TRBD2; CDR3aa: CATSRSGSSYNEQFF; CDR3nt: TGTGCCACCAGCAGAAGCGGGAGCTCCTACAATGAGCAGTTCTTC
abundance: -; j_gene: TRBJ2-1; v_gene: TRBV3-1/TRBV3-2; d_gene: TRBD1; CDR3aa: CASRGTGSANEQFF; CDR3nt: TGTGCCAGCAGGGGGACAGGGAGCGCCAATGAGCAGTTCTTC
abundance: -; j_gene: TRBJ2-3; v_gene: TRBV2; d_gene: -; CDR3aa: CASSSDSYTDTQYF; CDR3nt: TGTGCCAGCAGCTCCGACAGCTACACAGATACGCAGTATTTT
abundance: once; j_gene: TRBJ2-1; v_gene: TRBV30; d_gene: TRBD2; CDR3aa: CAWRSSGGVVQFF; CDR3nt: TGTGCCTGGAGATCTAGCGGCGGGGTGGTGCAGTTCTTC
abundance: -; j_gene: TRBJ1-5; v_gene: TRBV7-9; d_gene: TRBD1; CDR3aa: CASKPMRDRGENSNQPQHF; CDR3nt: TGTGCCAGCAAACCAATGCGGGACAGGGGCGAAAATAGCAATCAGCCCCAGCATTTT
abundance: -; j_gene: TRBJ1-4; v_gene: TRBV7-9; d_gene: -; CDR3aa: CASSTQGFTNEKLFF; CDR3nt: TGTGCCAGCAGCACCCAGGGTTTTACTAATGAAAAACTGTTTTTT
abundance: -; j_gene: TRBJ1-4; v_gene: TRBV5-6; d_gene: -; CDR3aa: CASTLKGGWAADEKLFF; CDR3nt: TGTGCCAGCACCTTGAAAGGTGGGTGGGCAGCAGATGAAAAACTGTTTTTT
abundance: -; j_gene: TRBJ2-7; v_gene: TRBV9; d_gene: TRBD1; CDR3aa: CASSGIRDRGNEQYF; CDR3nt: TGTGCCAGCAGCGGAATCCGGGACAGGGGAAACGAGCAGTACTTC
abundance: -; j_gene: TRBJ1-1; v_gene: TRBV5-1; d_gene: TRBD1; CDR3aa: CASSSDREDTEAFF; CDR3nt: TGCGCCAGCAGTTCCGACAGGGAAGACACTGAAGCTTTCTTT
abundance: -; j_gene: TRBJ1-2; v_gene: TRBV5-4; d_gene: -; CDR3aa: CASSLVDRRNYGYTF; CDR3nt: TGTGCCAGCAGCTTGGTTGACAGGAGGAACTATGGCTACACCTTC
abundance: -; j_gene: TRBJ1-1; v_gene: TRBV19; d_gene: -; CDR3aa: CASSIRVQGTEAFF; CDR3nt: TGTGCCAGTAGTATCCGTGTACAGGGCACTGAAGCTTTCTTT
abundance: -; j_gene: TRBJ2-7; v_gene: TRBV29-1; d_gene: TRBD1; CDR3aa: CSVVFRGHDEQYF; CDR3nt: TGCAGCGTTGTTTTCAGGGGGCACGACGAGCAGTACTTC
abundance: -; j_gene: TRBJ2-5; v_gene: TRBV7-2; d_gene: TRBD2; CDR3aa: CASSNLPGLAQETQYF; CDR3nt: TGTGCCAGCAGCAATTTACCGGGACTAGCTCAAGAGACCCAGTACTTC
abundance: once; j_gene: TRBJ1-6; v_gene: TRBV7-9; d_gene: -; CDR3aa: CASSHNRDSPLHF; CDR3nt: TGTGCCAGCAGCCACAACAGGGACTCACCCCTCCACTTT
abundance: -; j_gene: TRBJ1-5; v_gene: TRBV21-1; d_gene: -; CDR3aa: CASSKVHNRGHQPQHF; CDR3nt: TGTGCCAGCAGCAAAGTCCATAACAGGGGGCATCAGCCCCAGCATTTT
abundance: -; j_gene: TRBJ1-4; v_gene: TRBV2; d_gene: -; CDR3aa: CASQLGGSANEKLFF; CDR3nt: TGTGCCAGCCAACTCGGGGGTAGTGCTAATGAAAAACTGTTTTTT
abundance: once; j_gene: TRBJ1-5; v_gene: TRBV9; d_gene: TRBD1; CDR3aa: CASSTDRGGQPQHF; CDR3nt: TGTGCCAGCAGCACGGACAGGGGGGGACAGCCCCAGCATTTT